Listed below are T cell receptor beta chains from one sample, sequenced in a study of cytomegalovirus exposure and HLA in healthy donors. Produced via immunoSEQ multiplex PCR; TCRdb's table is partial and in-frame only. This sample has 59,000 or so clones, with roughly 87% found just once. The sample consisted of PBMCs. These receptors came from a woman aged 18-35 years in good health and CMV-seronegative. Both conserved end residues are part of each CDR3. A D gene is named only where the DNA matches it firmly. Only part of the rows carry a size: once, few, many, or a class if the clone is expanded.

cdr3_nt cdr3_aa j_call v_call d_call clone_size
TGCAGCGTTGGACACCCGAGCTCCTACGAGCAGTACTTC CSVGHPSSYEQYF TRBJ2-7 TRBV29-1 . once
TGTGCCAGCAGCTGGACGGAGGGCTTAAGCTACGAGCAGTACTTC CASSWTEGLSYEQYF TRBJ2-7 TRBV11-1 . few
TGTGCCAGCAGCCCTCAGGGGGACTATGGCTACACCTTC CASSPQGDYGYTF TRBJ1-2 TRBV6-1 TRBD1 .
TGTGCCAGCAGCGGTACAGGGGGCCCCTATGGCTACACCTTC CASSGTGGPYGYTF TRBJ1-2 TRBV2 TRBD1 .
TGTGCCAGCGAAAGGGGGCCCTCCTACGAGCAGTACTTC CASERGPSYEQYF TRBJ2-7 TRBV6-1 TRBD1 few
TGTGCCAGCAGCGAGACAGGGTCCTACGAGCAGTACTTC CASSETGSYEQYF TRBJ2-7 TRBV28 TRBD1 .
TGCGCCAGCAGTTTAGGCGGGAGGGCCCTAAGGAATGAGCAGTTCTTC CASSLGGRALRNEQFF TRBJ2-1 TRBV10-1 TRBD2 .
TGTGCCTGGAGTGTAAACTCCTTCCAAGAGACCCAGTACTTC CAWSVNSFQETQYF TRBJ2-5 TRBV30 . .
TGTGCCAGCAGCTTAGAAGGGAGTAGGTCTGGAAACACCATATATTTT CASSLEGSRSGNTIYF TRBJ1-3 TRBV7-9 . .
TGTGCCAGCAGTTACTCTAACAACTACGAGCAGTACTTC CASSYSNNYEQYF TRBJ2-7 TRBV6-6 . .
TGTGCCAGCAGCCCACAGGGCAATTCACCCCTCCACTTT CASSPQGNSPLHF TRBJ1-6 TRBV7-2 . .
TGTGCCATCAGTGACCCTCGGACAGGGGATGGCTACACCTTC CAISDPRTGDGYTF TRBJ1-2 TRBV10-3 TRBD1 .
TGTGCGTGCGTGAGCACAGATACGCAGTATTTT CACVSTDTQYF TRBJ2-3 TRBV30 . once
TGCAGCGTTGAGTGGGGGCCTCAAGAGACCCAGTACTTC CSVEWGPQETQYF TRBJ2-5 TRBV29-1 . .
TGTGCCAGCAGCTTAGTAGGGACAGGGGGTAGGGACACCGGGGAGCTGTTTTTT CASSLVGTGGRDTGELFF TRBJ2-2 TRBV7-8 TRBD1 .
TGTGCCAGCAGCTTACAGGGATCGGACACTGAAGCTTTCTTT CASSLQGSDTEAFF TRBJ1-1 TRBV7-2 . .
TGTGCCAGCAGCTTACAAGGGGGAGAGACCCAGTACTTC CASSLQGGETQYF TRBJ2-5 TRBV13 . .
TGTGCCAGTGGACAGGCGCCCCTTAATCAGCCCCAGCATTTT CASGQAPLNQPQHF TRBJ1-5 TRBV19 TRBD1 .
TGTGCCAGCAGCTTAGCTCCGGACAGGTCGGACACCGGGGAGCTGTTTTTT CASSLAPDRSDTGELFF TRBJ2-2 TRBV7-8 TRBD1 .
TGTGCCAGCAGCTACACAGGGACGGTGGTGAATTCACCCCTCCACTTT CASSYTGTVVNSPLHF TRBJ1-6 TRBV5-6 . once
TGCGCCAGCAGCTTGGACGGGAGCACTGAAGCTTTCTTT CASSLDGSTEAFF TRBJ1-1 TRBV5-1 . .
TGTGCCAGCAGCTTATCAATGACCCAGTACTTC CASSLSMTQYF TRBJ2-5 TRBV7-9 . .
TGTGCCAGCGAGGGTGGGGGGGCTCGTGGCTACACCTTC CASEGGGARGYTF TRBJ1-2 TRBV9 . .
TGTGCCAGCAGCTTAATAAATACTGAAGCTTTCTTT CASSLINTEAFF TRBJ1-1 TRBV11-2 . .
TGCGCCAGCAGTTTAACGGTCACAGATACGCAGTATTTT CASSLTVTDTQYF TRBJ2-3 TRBV10-1 . .
TGTGCCAGCAGCGCCGACAGGGATAGGGGCTACACCTTC CASSADRDRGYTF TRBJ1-2 TRBV6-1 TRBD1 medium-sized
TGTGCCAGCAGCGTTGGGACTCTTAAGGGCTACACCTTC CASSVGTLKGYTF TRBJ1-2 TRBV9 . .
TGTGCCAGCAGCGTAGGTGGGGGGAAGGACATTCAGTACTTC CASSVGGGKDIQYF TRBJ2-4 TRBV9 . .
TGTGCCAGCAGCCTCGGAAACACCATATATTTT CASSLGNTIYF TRBJ1-3 TRBV6-5 . .
TGTGCCAGTAGTATTGCAATCCAGGGGCGGAACACTGAAGCTTTCTTT CASSIAIQGRNTEAFF TRBJ1-1 TRBV19 . .
TGCGCCAGCAGGCGGAGTGGCGGGGCTGAACTTAATGAAAAACTGTTTTTT CASRRSGGAELNEKLFF TRBJ1-4 TRBV5-1 . .
TGTGCCAGCAGCTCCATGGGACTAGCGGACGGGGAGCTGTTTTTT CASSSMGLADGELFF TRBJ2-2 TRBV7-2 TRBD2 .
TGTGCCAGCAGTTATCGACAGGGTAGCAATCAGCCCCAGCATTTT CASSYRQGSNQPQHF TRBJ1-5 TRBV6-5 TRBD1 .
TGCGCCAGCAGCCATGGGGGGACTAGCGGGGAGCAGTTCTTC CASSHGGTSGEQFF TRBJ2-1 TRBV4-3 TRBD2 once
TGTGCCAGCAGCTTAATCAAGCTTCCCACCGGGGAGCTGTTTTTT CASSLIKLPTGELFF TRBJ2-2 TRBV7-6 . .
TGTGCCTGGAGGGGACAGACGAACACTGAAGCTTTCTTT CAWRGQTNTEAFF TRBJ1-1 TRBV30 TRBD1 .
TGTGCCAGCTCACCACCGGGACAGGGGGCTGAGGGCTACACCTTC CASSPPGQGAEGYTF TRBJ1-2 TRBV18 TRBD1 few
TGTGCCAGCACCCCACCGGGGGGCACCGGGGAGCTGTTTTTT CASTPPGGTGELFF TRBJ2-2 TRBV6-5 TRBD2 .
TGTGCCAGCAGCGTAGGAGTCTCTGGAAACACCATATATTTT CASSVGVSGNTIYF TRBJ1-3 TRBV9 . .
TGTGCCAGTAGTATAAGACTAATTGGTTACGAGCAGTACTTC CASSIRLIGYEQYF TRBJ2-7 TRBV19 . .
TGTGCCAGCAGCTTAGACGGGTTCGCGCTGTTTTTT CASSLDGFALFF TRBJ2-2 TRBV7-2 . .
TGCGCCAGCAGCCAAGGATACCTGGGGACAAGGGCAGGGTATGGCTACACCTTC CASSQGYLGTRAGYGYTF TRBJ1-2 TRBV4-3 . few
TGTGCCATCAGTGAGGGAAGGGACTTTGAAGCTTTCTTT CAISEGRDFEAFF TRBJ1-1 TRBV10-3 . once
TGTGCCAGCAGCGTAGGCGGGGCATCCTACAATGAGCAGTTCTTC CASSVGGASYNEQFF TRBJ2-1 TRBV9 . few
TGTGCCAGCAGTGACCCATTGGGACTTTTGAACGCAGATACGCAGTATTTT CASSDPLGLLNADTQYF TRBJ2-3 TRBV25-1 . .
TGTGCCAGCAGCTTAAATCAGGGTTTGACTGAAGCTTTCTTT CASSLNQGLTEAFF TRBJ1-1 TRBV7-2 . .
TGCGCCAGCAGCCAAGATGGTTTCCAGGGGGGCAGCGAGCAGTACTTC CASSQDGFQGGSEQYF TRBJ2-7 TRBV4-1 . .
TGTGCCAGCAGCTTGGTCGCAGGGAACACTGAAGCTTTCTTT CASSLVAGNTEAFF TRBJ1-1 TRBV5-4 . .
TGTGCCAGCAGTCAGACCGGGGGGGCTAGCACAGATACGCAGTATTTT CASSQTGGASTDTQYF TRBJ2-3 TRBV9 TRBD2 .
TGTGCCTGGAGTGTACTGTCGGGGAGGGATGAGCAGTTCTTC CAWSVLSGRDEQFF TRBJ2-1 TRBV30 TRBD2 .
TGTGCCAGCTCTGAACAGGGGGAAGGTGAAAAACTGTTTTTT CASSEQGEGEKLFF TRBJ1-4 TRBV18 TRBD1 few